Listed here are 10 T cell receptor beta chains from one sample, sequenced in a study of molecular identifiers for immune sequencing clone quantification (dated by TCRdb to between 2018 and 2020). Library prep was done by PCR. The sequencer listed for this sample is Illumina HiSeq 4000. The public reads were quality trimmed at Q25 with fastp and then assembled into clones with MiXCR by TCRdb, keeping productive beta chains. Entries that share a CDR3 protein sequence are merged under the most common genes and DNA. In this sample the table shows around 65,000 distinct CDR3 sequences, around a sixth of which occur a single time. The leading ten clones occupy around 1.6% of the sample. The material sequenced was naive CD8+ T cells from blood, with Jurkat cell RNA spiked in. The cell subset or site label corresponds to: FACS-sorted CD8+CD4-CCR7+CD45RA+ naive T cells. These receptors were obtained from a human donor in good health. Some libraries in this study had Jurkat cell RNA spiked in.

This clonotype was seen more than once but under ten times. The chain carries TRBV5-1 and TRBJ1-4; the D gene is possibly TRBD1 (6 bases). CDR3 length: 16 residues. Germline loops: CDR1 SGHRS, CDR2 YFSETQ. V lost 2 bases and J 8 bases, leaving 19 bases between the germline ends. The CDR3 DNA reads as TGCGCCAGCAGCTTTAGTTCCGGGGGGCAAGGGGAAAAACTGTTTTTT. Amino acids: CASSFSSGGQGEKLFF.

This clonotype was observed many times. At one end the junction does not follow the germline gene, possibly because of a read error. The V call is TRBV24-1, the J call TRBJ2-3; the match to TRBD2 covers 8 bases. Looked up from germline, CDR1 is KGHDR and CDR2 is SFDVKD. CDR3 length: 17 amino acids. The DNA of the CDR3 is TGTGCCACCAGTGAGAGGAGGGTAGCGGGACGCACCGATACGCAGTATTTT. Its protein is CATSERRVAGRTDTQYF.

This clonotype was detected ten times or more. V gene TRBV19 combines with J gene TRBJ2-2, with D maybe TRBD2 (6 bases). CDR1 and CDR2 (germline): LNHDA, SQIVND (reference sequence). V gave up 3 bases and J gave up 6 bases, with 11 bases separating them. The length of the CDR3 is 14 residues. CDR3 residues: CASSMTGVAGELFF. The CDR3 nucleotides read TGTGCCAGTAGTATGACGGGAGTAGCCGGGGAGCTGTTTTTT.

In this sample, this clonotype turned up many times. CDR3 DNA: TGCAGCGTTGTCAGACAGGGGGTTTCGTATTTT. Residues: CSVVRQGVSYF. This chain uses TRBV29-1 with TRBJ2-3; 9 bases fit TRBD1. The CDR3 contains 11 residues. In germline, CDR1 is SQVTM, CDR2 ANQGSEA. With V trimmed by 4 bases and J by 14 bases, 7 bases remained unmatched.

This clonotype has at least ten counts. This rearrangement joins TRBV7-6 to TRBJ2-3, with 7 bases lining up with TRBD1. The CDR3 totals 16 residues. CDR1 and CDR2 (germline): SGHVS, FNYEAQ. V lost 8 bases and J lost 6; bases outside the gene matches: 17. CDR3 protein: CASLKGTDNTMDTQYF. The CDR3 DNA follows: TGTGCCAGCCTTAAGGGGACAGATAATACCATGGATACGCAGTATTTT.

This chain uses TRBV7-6 with TRBJ2-7, with 7 nucleotides matching TRBD2. This CDR3 spans 15 amino acids. CDR1 is SGHVS, CDR2 FNYEAQ, per germline. Trimming cost V 1 base and J 0 bases; bases outside gene matches: 3. The CDR3 DNA is TGTGCCAGCAGCTTAGAGAGCGGGAACTCCTACGAGCAGTACTTC. The encoded protein is CASSLESGNSYEQYF.

This clonotype has a count of ten or more. This sequence joins TRBV4-3 and TRBJ2-1, with 7 bases fitting TRBD2. J lost 8 bases, V lost 0 bases, and 13 bases had no gene match. This CDR3 comprises 17 residues. From germline, CDR1 is LGHNA and CDR2 YSLEER. The CDR3 loop is CASSQDLVGLGYYEQFF. DNA of the CDR3: TGCGCCAGCAGCCAAGATTTAGTTGGACTAGGGTACTATGAGCAGTTCTTC.

This clonotype was recorded at least ten times. The V gene is TRBV6-1, the J gene TRBJ2-2; 10 bases align to TRBD1. Germline V CDR1 and CDR2: MNHNS, SASEGT. The CDR3 spans 20 residues. The J segment lost 0 bases and the V segment lost 7 bases, leaving 17 bases of the junction unmatched. The CDR3 bases are TGTGCCAGCATCCAGGAGTGGGACAGGGGACTACCCGCGAACACCGGGGAGCTGTTTTTT. It is translated as CASIQEWDRGLPANTGELFF.

The rearrangement uses TRBV6-5 and TRBJ2-7; no reliable D call. Germline CDR1 and CDR2: MNHEY and SVGAGI. V lost 5 bases to trimming and J lost 0 bases, with 8 bases between them. The CDR3 loop spans 13 amino acids. For the CDR3, the DNA is TGTGCCAGCAGTCACCGGGCCTCCTACGAGCAGTACTTC. It encodes CASSHRASYEQYF.

This clonotype was recorded many times. The chain has TRBV5-5 and TRBJ2-5, with 12 bases lining up with TRBD2. The CDR3 spans 17 residues. Germline CDR1 and CDR2: SGHKS and YYEKEE (reference sequence). The trim removed 2 bases at V and 5 bases at J, leaving 10 bases unmatched. The CDR3 reads CASSFFQRTSGTETQYF. The CDR3 nucleotides are TGTGCCAGCAGCTTCTTTCAAAGGACTAGCGGGACCGAGACCCAGTACTTC.